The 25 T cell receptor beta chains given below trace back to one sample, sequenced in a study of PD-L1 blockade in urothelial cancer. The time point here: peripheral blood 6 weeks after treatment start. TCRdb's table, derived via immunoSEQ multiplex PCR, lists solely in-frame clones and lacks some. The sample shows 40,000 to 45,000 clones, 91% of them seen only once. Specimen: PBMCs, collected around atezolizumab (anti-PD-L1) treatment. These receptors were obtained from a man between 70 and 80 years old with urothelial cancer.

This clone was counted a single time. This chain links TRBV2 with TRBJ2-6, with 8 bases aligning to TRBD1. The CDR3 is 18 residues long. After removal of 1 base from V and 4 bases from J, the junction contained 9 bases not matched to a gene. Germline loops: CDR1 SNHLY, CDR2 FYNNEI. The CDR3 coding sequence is TGTGCCAGCAGTGAAGGGACAGGGACTTCAGCAGGGGCCAACGTCCTGACTTTC. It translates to CASSEGTGTSAGANVLTF.

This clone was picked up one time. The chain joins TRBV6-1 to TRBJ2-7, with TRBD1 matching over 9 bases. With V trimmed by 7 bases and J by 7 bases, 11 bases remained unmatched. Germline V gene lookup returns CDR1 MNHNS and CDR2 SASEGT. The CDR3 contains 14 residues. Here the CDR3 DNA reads TGTGCCAGCATCCCGGGACAGGGATCGCGGGAGCAGTACTTC. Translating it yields CASIPGQGSREQYF.

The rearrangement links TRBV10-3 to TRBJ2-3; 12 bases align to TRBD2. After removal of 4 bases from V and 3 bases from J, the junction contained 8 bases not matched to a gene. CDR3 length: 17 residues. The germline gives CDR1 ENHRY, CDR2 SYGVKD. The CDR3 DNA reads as TGTGCCATCAGTGCCCTCGTAGGACTAGCGGGAACAGATACGCAGTATTTT. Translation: CAISALVGLAGTDTQYF.

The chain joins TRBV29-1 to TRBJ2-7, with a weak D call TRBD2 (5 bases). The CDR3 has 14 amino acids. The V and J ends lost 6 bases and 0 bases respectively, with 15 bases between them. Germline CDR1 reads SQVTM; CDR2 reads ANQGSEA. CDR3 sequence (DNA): TGCAGCGTCCGGAGGAAGTTAAGCTCCTACGAGCAGTACTTC. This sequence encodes CSVRRKLSSYEQYF.

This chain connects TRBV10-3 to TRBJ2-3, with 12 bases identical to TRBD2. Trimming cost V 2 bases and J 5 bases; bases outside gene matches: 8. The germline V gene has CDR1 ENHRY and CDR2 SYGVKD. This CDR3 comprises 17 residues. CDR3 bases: TGTGCCATCAGTGAGGGAGGACTAGCGGGGTCGAAAGATACGCAGTATTTT. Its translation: CAISEGGLAGSKDTQYF.

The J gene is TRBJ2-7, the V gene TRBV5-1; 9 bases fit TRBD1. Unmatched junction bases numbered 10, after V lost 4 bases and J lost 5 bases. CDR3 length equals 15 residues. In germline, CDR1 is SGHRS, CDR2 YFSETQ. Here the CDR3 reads CASSPTGTGSNEQYF. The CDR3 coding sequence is TGCGCCAGCAGCCCCACCGGGACAGGGTCTAACGAGCAGTACTTC.

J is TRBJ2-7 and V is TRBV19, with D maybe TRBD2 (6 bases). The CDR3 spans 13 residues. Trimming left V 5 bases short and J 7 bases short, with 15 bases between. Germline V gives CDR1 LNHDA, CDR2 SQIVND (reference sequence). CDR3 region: CASSPRLAGEQYF. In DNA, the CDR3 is TGTGCCAGTAGTCCGCGACTGGCGGGAGAGCAGTACTTC.

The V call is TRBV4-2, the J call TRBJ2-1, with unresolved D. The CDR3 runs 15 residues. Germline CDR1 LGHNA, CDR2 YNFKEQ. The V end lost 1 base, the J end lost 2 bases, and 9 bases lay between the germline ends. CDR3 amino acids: CASSQGLPPYNEQFF. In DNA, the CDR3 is TGTGCCAGCAGCCAAGGTCTTCCCCCCTACAATGAGCAGTTCTTC.

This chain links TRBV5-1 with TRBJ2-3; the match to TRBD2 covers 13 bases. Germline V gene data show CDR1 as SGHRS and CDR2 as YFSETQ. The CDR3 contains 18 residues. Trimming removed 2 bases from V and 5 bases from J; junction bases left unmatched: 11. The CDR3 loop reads CASSLIEPGLAGKDTQYF. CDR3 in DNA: TGCGCCAGCAGCTTAATCGAACCGGGACTAGCGGGGAAAGATACGCAGTATTTT.

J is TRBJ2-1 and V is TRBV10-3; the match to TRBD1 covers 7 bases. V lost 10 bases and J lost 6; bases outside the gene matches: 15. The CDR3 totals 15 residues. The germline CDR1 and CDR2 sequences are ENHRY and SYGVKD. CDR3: CATHGGIGGGNEQFF. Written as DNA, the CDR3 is TGTGCCACCCACGGTGGGATAGGGGGCGGCAATGAGCAGTTCTTC.

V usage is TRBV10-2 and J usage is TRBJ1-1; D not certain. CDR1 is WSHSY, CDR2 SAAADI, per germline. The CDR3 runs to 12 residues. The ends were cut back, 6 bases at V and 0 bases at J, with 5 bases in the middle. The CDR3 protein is CASSRMNTEAFF. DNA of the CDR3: TGCGCCAGCAGCAGAATGAACACTGAAGCTTTCTTT.

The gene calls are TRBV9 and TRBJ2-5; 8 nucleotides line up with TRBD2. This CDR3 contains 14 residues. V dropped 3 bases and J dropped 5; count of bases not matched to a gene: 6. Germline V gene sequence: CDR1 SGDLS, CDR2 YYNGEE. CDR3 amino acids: CASSAGGGLETQYF. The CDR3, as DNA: TGTGCCAGCAGCGCGGGGGGGGGTTTGGAGACCCAGTACTTC.

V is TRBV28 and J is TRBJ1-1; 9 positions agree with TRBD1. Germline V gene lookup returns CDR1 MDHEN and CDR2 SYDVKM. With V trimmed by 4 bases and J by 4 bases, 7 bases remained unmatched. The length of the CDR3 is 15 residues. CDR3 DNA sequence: TGTGCCAGCAGTTCCACAGGGGGCGGGAGCACTGAAGCTTTCTTT. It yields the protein CASSSTGGGSTEAFF.

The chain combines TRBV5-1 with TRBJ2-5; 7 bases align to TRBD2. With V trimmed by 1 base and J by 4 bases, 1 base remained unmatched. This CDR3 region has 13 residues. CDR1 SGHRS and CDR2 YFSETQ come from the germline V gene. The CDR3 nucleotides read TGCGCCAGCAGCTTGTCGGGGGGAGAGACCCAGTACTTC. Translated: CASSLSGGETQYF.

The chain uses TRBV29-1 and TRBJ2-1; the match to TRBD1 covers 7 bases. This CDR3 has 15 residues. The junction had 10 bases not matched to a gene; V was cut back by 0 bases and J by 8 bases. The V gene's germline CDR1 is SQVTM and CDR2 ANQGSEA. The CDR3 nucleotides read TGCAGCGTTGAAGATATATTAGGGGGCCGCGATGAGCAGTTCTTC. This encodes CSVEDILGGRDEQFF.

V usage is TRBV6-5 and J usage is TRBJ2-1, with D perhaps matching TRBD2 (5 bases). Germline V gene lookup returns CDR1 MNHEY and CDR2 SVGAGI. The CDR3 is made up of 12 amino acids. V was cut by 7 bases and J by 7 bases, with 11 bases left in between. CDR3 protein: CASTGSGNEQFF. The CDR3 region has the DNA TGTGCCAGCACGGGGAGCGGAAATGAGCAGTTCTTC.

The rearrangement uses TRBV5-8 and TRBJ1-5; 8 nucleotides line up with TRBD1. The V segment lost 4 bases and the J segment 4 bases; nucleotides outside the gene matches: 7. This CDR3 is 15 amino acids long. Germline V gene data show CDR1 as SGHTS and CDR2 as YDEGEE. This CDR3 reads CASSVDRDRNQPQHF. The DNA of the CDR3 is TGTGCCAGCAGCGTCGACCGGGACAGGAATCAGCCCCAGCATTTT.

The CDR3 DNA reads as TGTGCCAGCAGTGAAGGGACAGATTCCCAAGAGACCCAGTACTTC. This translates into CASSEGTDSQETQYF. The V gene is TRBV2, the J gene TRBJ2-5, with D possibly TRBD1 on 6 matching bases. The CDR3 runs 15 residues. Germline values: CDR1 SNHLY, CDR2 FYNNEI. The V end was cut by 1 base, the J end by 1 base, with 10 bases between.

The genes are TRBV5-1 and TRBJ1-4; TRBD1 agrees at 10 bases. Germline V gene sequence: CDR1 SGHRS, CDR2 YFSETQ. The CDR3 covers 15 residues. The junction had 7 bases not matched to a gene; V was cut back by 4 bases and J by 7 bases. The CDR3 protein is CASSQTGTGVEKLFF. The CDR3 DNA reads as TGCGCCAGCAGCCAAACTGGGACAGGGGTTGAAAAACTGTTTTTT.

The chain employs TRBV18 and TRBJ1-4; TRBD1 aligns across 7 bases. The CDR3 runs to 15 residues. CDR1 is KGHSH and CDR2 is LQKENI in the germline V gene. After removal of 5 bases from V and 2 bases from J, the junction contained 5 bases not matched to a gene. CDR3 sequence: CASSNLQGTNEKLFF. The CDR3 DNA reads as TGTGCCAGCTCAAATTTACAGGGGACTAATGAAAAACTGTTTTTT.

Written as DNA, the CDR3 is TGTGCCAGCAGCTCGGGAGAAGCTGAAAAACTGTTTTTT. Translated, it gives CASSSGEAEKLFF. The rearrangement links TRBV5-4 to TRBJ1-4; the D is unclear. CDR1 and CDR2 from the germline V gene are SGHNT and YYREEE (reference sequence). The CDR3 is 13 residues long. Trimming shortened V by 3 bases and J by 7 bases, and 10 bases separated the two germline ends.

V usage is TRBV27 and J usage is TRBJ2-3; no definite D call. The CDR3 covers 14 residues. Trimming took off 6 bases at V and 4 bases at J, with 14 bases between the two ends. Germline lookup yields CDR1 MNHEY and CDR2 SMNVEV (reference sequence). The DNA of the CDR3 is TGTGCCAGCAGCCCCGGTTATTCATCAGATACGCAGTATTTT. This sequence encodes CASSPGYSSDTQYF.

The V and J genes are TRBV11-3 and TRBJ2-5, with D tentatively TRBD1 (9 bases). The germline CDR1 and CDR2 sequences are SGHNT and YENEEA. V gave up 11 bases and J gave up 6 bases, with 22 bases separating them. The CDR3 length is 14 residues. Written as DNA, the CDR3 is TGTGCCGCGACAGGGGGGGGCGGGAGGAAGACCCAGTACTTC. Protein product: CAATGGGGRKTQYF.

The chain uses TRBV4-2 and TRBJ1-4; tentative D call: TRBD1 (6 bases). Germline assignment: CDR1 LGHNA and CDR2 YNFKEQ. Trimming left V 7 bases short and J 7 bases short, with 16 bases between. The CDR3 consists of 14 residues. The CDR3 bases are TGTGCCAGCACCGATGACAGGTCGGGTGAAAAACTGTTTTTT. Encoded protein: CASTDDRSGEKLFF.

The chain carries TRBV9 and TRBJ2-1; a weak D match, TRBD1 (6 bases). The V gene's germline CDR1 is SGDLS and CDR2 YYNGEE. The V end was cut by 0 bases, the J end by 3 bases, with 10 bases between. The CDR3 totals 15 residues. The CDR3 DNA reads TGTGCCAGCAGCGTAGAGGGGGACAACTACAATGAGCAGTTCTTC. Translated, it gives CASSVEGDNYNEQFF.